The 20 T cell receptor beta chains below were found in one sample sequenced in a study of read filtering for tumor transcriptome and immune sequencing (dated by TCRdb to the early 2020s). These reads were obtained on an Illumina HiSeq 4000. The Immunoverse kit was used to build TCR libraries from about 400 ng RNA, with molecular barcoded adaptors covering alpha/delta and beta/gamma chains. Using fastp at Q25 and MiXCR, TCRdb reprocessed the public reads and kept productive beta chains. CDR3 protein sequences are deduplicated, and each keeps its most common genes and DNA. This sample gives about 90,000 distinct CDR3 sequences in total; about 12% of them show up just once. The ten largest clonotypes hold 14% to 15% of the sample. Source material: a population of CD138-negative cells sorted from bone marrow. The sample's cell subset or site, from its label and the paper: bone marrow mononuclear cells depleted of CD138+ plasma/myeloma cells by negative magnetic selection. The receptor source for this set is a donor over 35 with multiple myeloma.

Regarding this clonotype: Without the conserved terminal phenylalanine or tryptophan, this CDR3 likely stems from a read error. The limits of the CDR3 on the DNA are not certain, so only TCRdb's listed CDR3 is given. This chain links TRBV5-1 with TRBJ2-1; the table's TRBD2 call for D was not verified on the DNA. The CDR3 totals 16 residues, both ends included. CDR1 and CDR2 (germline): SGHRS, YFSETQ. The CDR3 here is CASSLPGLAGDNEQVY.

The chain carries TRBV20-1 and TRBJ2-3; TRBD2 aligns across 8 bases. Germline V gene lookup returns CDR1 DFQATT and CDR2 SNEGSKA (reference sequence). The V and J ends lost 4 bases and 3 bases, in that order; junction bases with no gene match: 9. The CDR3 covers 15 residues. In DNA, the CDR3 is TGCAGTGCTACCCTCGGCGGGAGGACGACAGATACGCAGTATTTT. Protein: CSATLGGRTTDTQYF.

In this sample, this clonotype turned up many times. The rearrangement joins TRBV6-5 to TRBJ2-5; TRBD1 aligns across 9 bases. V was clipped by 5 bases and J by 6 bases; unmatched bases: 16. Per the germline V gene, CDR1 is MNHEY and CDR2 is SVGAGI. The CDR3 loop spans 17 amino acids. CDR3 bases: TGTGCCAGCAGTCAACTAACAGGACAGGGGATGGAAAAGACCCAGTACTTC. Amino acids: CASSQLTGQGMEKTQYF.

This clonotype was observed at least ten times. The rearrangement uses TRBV9 and TRBJ1-5; possible D gene TRBD1, 5 bases. From germline, CDR1 is SGDLS and CDR2 YYNGEE. Trimming stripped 4 bases from V and 7 bases from J, with 15 bases between. The CDR3 runs 14 residues. CDR3 nucleotide sequence: TGTGCCAGCAGCCCTAGGGGAGGCGGGCAGCCCCAGCATTTT. Translation: CASSPRGGGQPQHF.

At least ten counts were recorded for this clonotype. The chain joins TRBV6-5 to TRBJ2-1; 12 bases agree with TRBD2. This CDR3 region has 16 residues. V was pared by 0 bases and J by 7 bases, with 4 bases of the junction left unmatched. CDR1 and CDR2 from the germline V gene are MNHEY and SVGAGI. CDR3 region: CASSYSTSGRWNEQFF. The CDR3 DNA reads as TGTGCCAGCAGTTACTCGACTAGCGGGAGATGGAATGAGCAGTTCTTC.

This clonotype was found many times. This sequence joins TRBV12-3 or TRBV12-4 and TRBJ2-7; 8 bases fit TRBD2. This CDR3 comprises 13 residues. Trimming cost V 5 bases and J 6 bases; bases outside gene matches: 6. CDR3 in DNA: TGTGCCAGCAGTCCCCAGCTAGCGGGCGAGCAGTACTTC. This codes for CASSPQLAGEQYF.

This clonotype was seen at least ten times. The rearrangement uses TRBV7-8 and TRBJ2-7; no clear D gene. Germline V CDR1 and CDR2: SGHVS, FQNEAQ. The CDR3 has 14 amino acids. Trimming pared 0 bases from V and 1 base from J, leaving 7 bases between. The CDR3 loop reads CASSLASASYEQYF. The CDR3 nucleotides read TGTGCCAGCAGCTTAGCGTCGGCTTCCTACGAGCAGTACTTC.

This clonotype was picked up many times. The chain recombines TRBV28 with TRBJ2-1; possible D gene TRBD2, 6 bases. V was pared by 3 bases and J by 6 bases, with 15 bases between. The CDR3 extends over 15 amino acids. Germline V CDR1 and CDR2: MDHEN, SYDVKM. Here the CDR3 DNA reads TGTGCCAGCAGTTTTGGGGGGAAGCCGGTCAATGAGCAGTTCTTC. This codes for CASSFGGKPVNEQFF.

This clonotype showed up many times. The rearrangement joins TRBV29-1 to TRBJ2-5; TRBD1 aligns across 7 bases. V lost 1 base to trimming and J lost 6 bases; unmatched junction nucleotides: 5. This CDR3 is built from 13 residues. Germline V gives CDR1 SQVTM, CDR2 ANQGSEA. In nucleotides, the CDR3 is TGCAGCGTTGAAGTACAGGGGTTAAAGACCCAGTACTTC. Its translation: CSVEVQGLKTQYF.

Note on this clonotype: A much larger clone differs by one base, so this may be a read error. The rearrangement uses TRBV7-9 and TRBJ2-5; 12 nucleotides align to TRBD1. The CDR3 has 16 residues. Looked up from germline, CDR1 is SEHNR and CDR2 is FQNEAQ (reference sequence). DNA for the CDR3: TGTGCCAGCAGCCTATTCCGGGACAGGGGGCAAGAGACCCTGTACTTC. Its translation: CASSLFRDRGQETLYF.

This clonotype occurred many times. The gene calls are TRBV12-3 or TRBV12-4 and TRBJ2-7; weak D call: TRBD2 (6 bases). The CDR3 has 15 amino acids. The V gene lost 8 bases and the J gene lost 0 bases, with 17 bases spanning the gap. CDR3 nucleotides: TGTGCCAGCGGGACCGGGACTGGGTACTCCTACGAGCAGTACTTC. Amino acid sequence: CASGTGTGYSYEQYF.

This clonotype appeared many times. The chain employs TRBV12-3 or TRBV12-4 and TRBJ2-6; unclear D gene. V was clipped by 4 bases and J by 0 bases, with 7 bases between them. CDR3 length equals 15 residues. DNA for the CDR3: TGTGCCAGCAGTTCCGTGAACTCTGGGGCCAACGTCCTGACTTTC. Translated: CASSSVNSGANVLTF.

There are many counts of this clonotype. This chain connects TRBV9 to TRBJ2-1, with D hard to call. Trimming took off 0 bases at V and 5 bases at J, with 6 bases between the two ends. There are 13 residues in the CDR3. Germline assignment: CDR1 SGDLS and CDR2 YYNGEE. As DNA, the CDR3 is TGTGCCAGCAGCGTAGCTGGGGACAATGAGCAGTTCTTC. It codes for CASSVAGDNEQFF.

This clonotype was counted a few times. The chain joins TRBV29-1 to TRBJ2-5; D is undetermined. The CDR3 is 11 residues long. Germline CDR1 SQVTM, CDR2 ANQGSEA. V was clipped by 5 bases and J by 1 base, with 5 bases between them. The CDR3 reads CSVKVQETQYF. CDR3 nucleotides: TGCAGCGTTAAGGTCCAAGAGACCCAGTACTTC.

About this clonotype itself: This clone may be a read error of a much larger clone one base away. This chain links TRBV20-1 with TRBJ2-1, with D unclear. Germline V gene data show CDR1 as DFQATT and CDR2 as SNEGSKA (reference sequence). CDR3 size: 14 residues. CDR3 nucleotides: TGCGGTGCTATGTCACCTACCTTTTACAATGGGCAGTTCTTC. Translating gives CGAMSPTFYNGQFF.

This clonotype was counted a few times. Given a much more abundant clone one base away, this may be a read error. Without the conserved terminal phenylalanine or tryptophan, this CDR3 likely stems from a read error. The CDR3 region is CASSPDGTSAYEQYL. CDR3 coding DNA: TGCGCCAGCAGCCCCGACGGGACGTCAGCCTACGAGCAGTACTTG. This chain uses TRBV5-1 with TRBJ2-7; either TRBD1 or TRBD2 may fit D (5 bases each). The CDR3 runs 15 residues. With 4 bases removed from V and 2 bases from J, the gap between germline ends came to 16 bases. Germline V gene data show CDR1 as SGHRS and CDR2 as YFSETQ.

With regard to this clonotype: Since a far larger clone is one base different, this is likely a read error. Because it lacks the conserved phenylalanine or tryptophan at the end, this CDR3 is likely a read error. The chain employs TRBV11-1 and TRBJ2-1; tentatively, D is TRBD1 (6 bases). Germline CDR1 SGHAT, CDR2 FQDESV (reference sequence). The CDR3 totals 15 residues. V was cut by 2 bases and J by 4 bases, with 12 bases left in between. The CDR3 DNA is TGTGCCAGCAGCTTAAGGCCGACAGGATACAATGAGCAGTTCTCC. Amino acid sequence: CASSLRPTGYNEQFS.

In its sample, this clonotype was seen many times. The CDR3 sequence is CSVAAGTSIEQYF. DNA for the CDR3: TGCAGCGTTGCCGCAGGGACGTCAATCGAGCAGTACTTC. V gene TRBV29-1 combines with J gene TRBJ2-7; either TRBD1 or TRBD2 may supply D (5 bases each). Germline V gene lookup returns CDR1 SQVTM and CDR2 ANQGSEA. Trimming shortened V by 4 bases and J by 6 bases, and 16 bases separated the two germline ends. This CDR3 region has 13 residues.

The CDR3 protein is CASTSGLAGYPYEQYF. The CDR3, as DNA: TGTGCCAGCACCTCGGGACTAGCGGGTTATCCCTACGAGCAGTACTTC. This chain links TRBV3-1 with TRBJ2-7; TRBD2 matches 12 bases. The junction had 9 bases not matched to a gene; V was cut back by 7 bases and J by 2 bases. Per the germline V gene, CDR1 is LGHDT and CDR2 is YNNKEL (reference sequence). There are 16 residues in the CDR3.

This clonotype came up many times. A much larger clone sits a single nucleotide away, making a read error possible. The CDR3 sequence: CASSRRRAYSEQFF. Written as DNA, the CDR3 is TGTGCCAGCAGCCGTCGTCGTGCTTACAGTGAGCAGTTCTTC. The chain carries TRBV27 and TRBJ2-1; D is unclear. The CDR3 is 14 residues long. CDR1 and CDR2 from the germline V gene are MNHEY and SMNVEV (reference sequence).